The 7 T cell receptor beta chains reported below all come from one sample, sequenced in a study of blood T cells in healthy people across ages. The use of a sample-barcoded 5' primer and a J-beta primer mix characterized a second PCR of about 6 to 12 cycles. In TCRdb, the 5' RACE reads were re-called with MiXCR into one record per CDR3 protein. Of fewer than 2,000,000 distinct CDR3 sequences in the sample, around 35% were seen once. The sample taken for sequencing was blood. The source of these receptors is a woman between 25 and 40 years old in good health.

This clonotype was seen only a few times. The chain links TRBV7-3 to TRBJ2-5; 11 positions match TRBD2. Unmatched junction bases numbered 7, after V lost 2 bases and J lost 5 bases. Germline V gene lookup returns CDR1 SGHTA and CDR2 FQGTGA. This CDR3 has 16 amino acids. The CDR3 nucleotides are TGTGCCAGCAGCTTATCTAGCGGGGGGATATCGGAGACCCAGTACTTC. Amino acid sequence: CASSLSSGGISETQYF.

This chain joins TRBV20-1 and TRBJ2-3; a weak D match, TRBD2 (5 bases). The CDR3 extends over 13 amino acids. In germline, CDR1 is DFQATT, CDR2 SNEGSKA (reference sequence). Deletions cut 6 bases from V and 4 bases from J, with 14 bases between. The CDR3 loop reads CSAKRLTSDTQYF. As DNA, the CDR3 is TGCAGTGCGAAAAGACTAACCTCAGATACGCAGTATTTT.

This clonotype was observed a handful of times. The CDR3 reads CASSHLGQGIDEQFF. In nucleotides, the CDR3 is TGCGCCAGCAGCCACCTGGGACAGGGTATAGATGAGCAGTTCTTC. The rearrangement links TRBV5-1 to TRBJ2-1; TRBD1 matches 9 bases. Germline lookup yields CDR1 SGHRS and CDR2 YFSETQ. J lost 8 bases, V lost 4 bases, and 10 bases had no gene match. The CDR3 covers 15 residues.

The CDR3 is CASSPTVGDYEKLFF. The CDR3 nucleotides read TGTGCCAGCAGCCCGACCGTGGGAGATTATGAAAAACTGTTTTTT. The chain has TRBV7-8 and TRBJ1-4; D uncertain. The CDR3 totals 15 residues. The V and J ends lost 5 bases and 6 bases respectively, with 16 bases between them. From germline, CDR1 is SGHVS and CDR2 FQNEAQ.

This clonotype appeared a few times. The V and J genes are TRBV10-3 and TRBJ1-5; 8 bases align to TRBD1. V was clipped by 10 bases and J by 7 bases; unmatched bases: 9. Germline assignment: CDR1 ENHRY and CDR2 SYGVKD. This CDR3 spans 13 amino acids. The CDR3 DNA follows: TGTGCCACCGGGCCACAGGGGGTCCAGCCCCAGCATTTT. Its protein is CATGPQGVQPQHF.

This clonotype came up a few times. The rearrangement links TRBV20-1 to TRBJ1-6; possibly TRBD1 for D (5 bases). Trimming left V 2 bases short and J 4 bases short, with 12 bases between. Germline CDR1 DFQATT, CDR2 SNEGSKA (reference sequence). The CDR3 is 15 amino acids. CDR3 residues: CSARSGGVYNSPLHF. DNA for the CDR3: TGCAGTGCTAGATCCGGGGGGGTTTATAATTCACCCCTCCACTTT.

This clonotype was recorded a few times. The rearrangement links TRBV5-1 to TRBJ2-6; D unresolved. This CDR3 contains 18 residues. Germline assignment: CDR1 SGHRS and CDR2 YFSETQ. V was trimmed by 1 base and J by 2 bases, leaving 16 bases between them. The CDR3 sequence is CASSLNLMSAAGANVLTF. The CDR3 DNA reads as TGCGCCAGCAGCTTGAATCTTATGTCTGCTGCTGGGGCCAACGTCCTGACTTTC.